The text below deals with one TCR beta chain. The antigen remains undetermined. RNA was extracted and reverse transcribed into cDNA as the sequencing template. This table comes from immunoSEQ multiplex PCR, and its TCRdb copy is limited to in-frame clones, with some not included. The sample gives 150,000 to 200,000 clones, around 60% of which show up once; approximately 1.3% is in the top ten. The data are from a study of CD8+ T cells in alopecia areata. As for the study in general: Each day, treated patients took oral tofacitinib twice, at 5 to 10 mg per dose. Study conclusions and caveats: Sequencing of scalp tissue also captures the resident alphabeta T cells of normal skin.

Treatment in this sample: oral pan-JAK inhibitor, 5-10 mg twice daily. Trimming left V 5 bases short and J 4 bases short, with 18 bases between. This CDR3 has 15 amino acids. The germline CDR1 and CDR2 sequences are MGHDK and SYGVNS. Sequenced material: CD4+ T cells sorted from blood, taken between weeks 47 and 50, from a patient treated with tofacitinib. The receptor was isolated from a human donor with alopecia areata. The chain couples TRBV25-1 to TRBJ2-7, with D maybe TRBD1 (6 bases). The CDR3: CASSKRTEMVYEQYF. CDR3 DNA sequence: TGTGCCAGCAGTAAGAGGACAGAGATGGTTTACGAGCAGTACTTC.